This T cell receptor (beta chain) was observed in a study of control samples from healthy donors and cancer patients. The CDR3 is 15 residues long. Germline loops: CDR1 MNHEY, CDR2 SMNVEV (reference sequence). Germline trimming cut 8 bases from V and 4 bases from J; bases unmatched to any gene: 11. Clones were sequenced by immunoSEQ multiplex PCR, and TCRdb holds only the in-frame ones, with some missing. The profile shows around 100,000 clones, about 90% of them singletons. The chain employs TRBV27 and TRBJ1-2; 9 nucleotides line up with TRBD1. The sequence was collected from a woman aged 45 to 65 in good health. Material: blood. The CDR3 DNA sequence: TGTGCCAGCGGGAAACAGGGGGCGTTGGGCTATGGCTACACCTTC. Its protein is CASGKQGALGYGYTF.